This T cell receptor beta chain stems from a study of patients with pleural tuberculosis (dated by TCRdb to 2013 to 2016). This sample was sequenced with an Illumina Genome Analyzer IIx. TCRdb reprocessed the public reads (quality trimming at Q25 with fastp, clone calling with MiXCR) and kept in-frame beta chains. Rows merge per CDR3 protein into single entries with the most common DNA and genes. For this sample the table gives around 54,000 distinct CDR3 sequences, of which less than 8% were detected only once. The ten biggest clones cover about a sixth of the sample. The germline V gene specifies SGHAT as CDR1 and FQNNGV as CDR2. The CDR3 goes from the cysteine to the phenylalanine over 15 residues. The kept DNA is CDR3 alone, 45 bases in frame from the first base. Germline trimming: 5 bases from V, 5 bases from J; junction bases outside gene matches: 8. As to this clonotype: Its specific antigen is unknown. Base-call qualities are not available, and no considerably larger clone is one nucleotide away.

The chain is encoded by TRBV11-2 joined to TRBJ2-2; 7 central bases correspond to TRBD1. This receptor was taken from a human donor with pleural tuberculosis. In nucleotide form, the sequence is TGTGCCAGCAGCCCCAGGACAGGTTTGACCGGGGAGCTGTTTTTT. This translates into CASSPRTGLTGELFF.